Following are 25 T cell receptor beta chains from one sample sequenced in a study of CD8+CD57+ T cells in acquired aplastic anemia. The TCR beta profiling, which covered VDJ combination and CDR3 sequence, was carried out using genomic DNA as the template. TCRdb re-called the reads through MiXCR, storing one row per CDR3 protein. The sample has 200,000 or so distinct CDR3 sequences, about half seen once. Sequenced patients had shown CD8+CD57+ cell expansion by flow cytometry. Sample: sorted CD4+, CD8+, or CD8+CD57+ T cells (not recorded which) from PBMCs. These receptors originate from a human donor with aplastic anemia.

V is TRBV24-1 and J is TRBJ2-1, with 11 bases that match TRBD2. The CDR3 is made up of 13 amino acids. V lost 6 bases and J lost 9; bases outside the gene matches: 3. Germline CDR1 KGHDR, CDR2 SFDVKD. CDR3 amino acids: CATSPGTSGEQFF. The CDR3 bases are TGTGCCACCAGTCCCGGGACTAGCGGTGAGCAGTTCTTC.

This clonotype was detected once. J is TRBJ1-1 and V is TRBV6-2 or TRBV6-3; D gene ambiguous. Germline values: CDR1 MNHEY, CDR2 SVGEGT. With 6 bases removed from V and 1 base from J, the gap between germline ends came to 9 bases. The CDR3 consists of 13 residues. The CDR3 loop reads CASRSSPNTEAFF. The CDR3 DNA follows: TGTGCCAGCAGGAGTTCCCCGAACACTGAAGCTTTCTTT.

This chain links TRBV7-6 with TRBJ2-7, with unresolved D. V was trimmed by 2 bases and J by 1 base, leaving 9 bases between them. The CDR3 runs 14 residues. CDR1 is SGHVS and CDR2 is FNYEAQ in the germline V gene. CDR3 DNA sequence: TGTGCCAGCAGCTTAACGGATCTTTCCTACGAGCAGTACTTC. It translates to CASSLTDLSYEQYF.

This clonotype occurred a few times. This chain connects TRBV10-3 to TRBJ1-2; D is ambiguous. The CDR3 consists of 14 residues. The V end was cut by 3 bases, the J end by 0 bases, with 8 bases between. Germline values: CDR1 ENHRY, CDR2 SYGVKD. In DNA form, the CDR3 reads TGTGCCATCAGTGAACTCATAACTAACTATGGCTACACCTTC. Translating it yields CAISELITNYGYTF.

This clonotype was detected ten times or more. This rearrangement joins TRBV2 to TRBJ1-4, with a weak D call TRBD1 (6 bases). The length of the CDR3 is 13 residues. Germline assignment: CDR1 SNHLY and CDR2 FYNNEI. The V end lost 10 bases, the J end lost 3 bases, and 12 bases lay between the germline ends. CDR3 sequence: CAMSTGANEKLFF. CDR3 DNA sequence: TGTGCCATGTCGACAGGAGCTAATGAAAAACTGTTTTTT.

This clonotype has a count of ten or more. The gene calls are TRBV6-5 and TRBJ1-6, with D hard to call. The germline CDR1 and CDR2 sequences are MNHEY and SVGAGI. This CDR3 contains 16 residues. V lost 2 bases to trimming and J lost 8 bases, with 16 bases between them. The CDR3 region is CASSYLRPPNDSPLHF. Written as DNA, the CDR3 is TGTGCCAGCAGTTACCTCCGGCCCCCAAATGATTCACCCCTCCACTTT.

For the CDR3, the DNA is TGTGCCAGCAGTCTACCGGGACAGGGGTTGGAGCAGTACTTC. It specifies CASSLPGQGLEQYF. The J gene is TRBJ2-7, the V gene TRBV25-1; 10 nucleotides line up with TRBD1. This CDR3 is 14 amino acids long. Trimming cost V 5 bases and J 7 bases; bases outside gene matches: 8. The germline V gene has CDR1 MGHDK and CDR2 SYGVNS.

This rearrangement joins TRBV25-1 to TRBJ1-5; 7 nucleotides align to TRBD1. Losses at the gene ends were 5 bases for V and 4 bases for J; bases not matched to a gene: 8. CDR1 and CDR2 (germline): MGHDK, SYGVNS. The CDR3 runs to 15 residues. The CDR3 reads CASSSEDRRNQPQHF. DNA for the CDR3: TGTGCCAGCAGTTCAGAGGACAGGAGAAATCAGCCCCAGCATTTT.

This clonotype was found once. Just one base apart from a much larger clone, this may be a read error. The rearrangement joins TRBV14 to TRBJ2-7, with 9 bases that match TRBD2. The CDR3 is 16 residues long. In germline, CDR1 is SGHDN, CDR2 FVKESK. V shed 3 bases, J shed 3 bases, and the junction held 9 bases outside the gene matches. The CDR3: CASSHRVSGGIYEQYF. Here the CDR3 DNA reads TGTGCCAGCAGCCACCGGGTGAGCGGGGGGATCTACGAGCAGTACTTC. The variable domain in full, with the rest retrieved from reference TRBV14 and TRBJ2-7, is EAGVTQFPSHSVIEKGQTVTLRCDPISGHDNLYWYRRVMGKEIKFLLHFVKESKQDESGMPNNRFLAERTGGTYSTLKVQPAELEDSGVYFCASSHRVSGGIYEQYFGPGTRLTVT.

J is TRBJ2-7 and V is TRBV15, with 7 bases that match TRBD1. Germline values: CDR1 LNHNV, CDR2 YYDKDF (reference sequence). Trimming took 0 bases from V and 4 from J; bases not matched to a gene: 6. The CDR3 spans 15 residues. The CDR3 DNA is TGTGCCACCAGCAGAGATATAGGGGGCAGTTACGAGCAGTACTTC. It translates to CATSRDIGGSYEQYF.

This chain connects TRBV19 to TRBJ1-5, with a possible D match to TRBD1 (6 bases). Per the germline V gene, CDR1 is LNHDA and CDR2 is SQIVND (reference sequence). Trimming took 4 bases from V and 4 from J, leaving 20 bases between them. CDR3 length: 17 amino acids. CDR3 loop: CASSTLGGRQPNQPQHF. DNA of the CDR3: TGTGCCAGTAGTACCTTGGGGGGCCGACAGCCGAATCAGCCCCAGCATTTT. Filled out from reference TRBV19 and TRBJ1-5, the complete variable domain reads DGGITQSPKYLFRKEGQNVTLSCEQNLNHDAMYWYRQDPGQGLRLIYYSQIVNDFQKGDIAEGYSVSREKKESFPLTVTSAQKNPTAFYLCASSTLGGRQPNQPQHFGDGTRLSIL.

V gene TRBV20-1 combines with J gene TRBJ1-4, with D possibly matching TRBD1 (6 bases). Trimming shortened V by 6 bases and J by 0 bases, and 23 bases separated the two germline ends. This CDR3 comprises 18 residues. Germline CDR1 and CDR2: DFQATT and SNEGSKA (reference sequence). Here the CDR3 reads CSAPGLAGGAATNEKLFF. The CDR3 DNA reads as TGCAGTGCCCCTGGACTAGCGGGGGGGGCCGCAACTAATGAAAAACTGTTTTTT.

The chain joins TRBV7-8 to TRBJ1-2, with D tentatively TRBD1 (6 bases). CDR3 size: 15 residues. CDR1 and CDR2 from the germline V gene are SGHVS and FQNEAQ. The V end was cut by 5 bases, the J end by 3 bases, with 16 bases between. CDR3 sequence (DNA): TGTGCCAGCAGCCCTCCCGGGGGCGCGGACTATGGCTACACCTTC. Translated: CASSPPGGADYGYTF.

The count of this clonotype is one. A read error is likely, as this CDR3 ends without the conserved phenylalanine or tryptophan. The gene calls are TRBV2 and TRBJ1-2, with D perhaps TRBD1 (6 bases). The V end was cut by 5 bases, the J end by 8 bases, with 24 bases between. Per the germline V gene, CDR1 is SNHLY and CDR2 is FYNNEI. The CDR3 extends over 16 amino acids. CDR3: CASSYGGRIQGGGYTS. The DNA of the CDR3 is TGTGCCAGCAGTTACGGGGGCAGGATTCAAGGAGGAGGCTACACCTCC.

Many counts were recorded for this clonotype. The V and J genes are TRBV5-1 and TRBJ2-7, with D perhaps TRBD1 (5 bases). The CDR3 length is 15 residues. Germline CDR1 reads SGHRS; CDR2 reads YFSETQ. V lost 3 bases and J lost 3, with 16 bases in between. The CDR3 coding sequence is TGCGCCAGCAGCTCAGCAGGTGGGCAGGGCTACGAGCAGTACTTC. Residues: CASSSAGGQGYEQYF.

Only one count was recorded for this clonotype. The conserved final phenylalanine or tryptophan is absent from the CDR3, which likely points to a read error. This rearrangement joins TRBV19 to TRBJ1-4; TRBD1 is a possible D gene (5 bases). V shed 6 bases and J shed 6 bases, with 23 bases lying between them. The germline CDR1 and CDR2 sequences are LNHDA and SQIVND (reference sequence). The CDR3 is 17 residues long. The CDR3 DNA sequence: TGTGCCAGTAGGCCATGGGGCATGGGACGTCACGATGAAAAACTGTTTTGT. Its protein product is CASRPWGMGRHDEKLFC.

This chain uses TRBV3-1 with TRBJ2-7; D is possibly TRBD2 (6 bases). Germline values: CDR1 LGHDT, CDR2 YNNKEL (reference sequence). The CDR3 loop spans 14 amino acids. V was shortened by 1 base and J by 7 bases, with 14 bases between the two germline ends. The DNA of the CDR3 is TGTGCCAGCAGCCAAGTTAGCGGCAACAATGAGCAGTACTTC. This sequence encodes CASSQVSGNNEQYF.

Concerning this clonotype itself: A much larger clonotype is one base distant, so this may be a read error. The V and J genes are TRBV19 and TRBJ2-1; TRBD2 aligns across 10 bases. This CDR3 comprises 14 residues. Germline V gene sequence: CDR1 LNHDA, CDR2 SQIVND (reference sequence). Germline trimming cut 9 bases from V and 16 bases from J; bases unmatched to any gene: 18. CDR3 DNA: TGTGCCAGCAGCCAGGGGACTAGCGCCGATAGGGCCTTCTTC. Its protein is CASSQGTSADRAFF.

The chain carries TRBV7-2 and TRBJ2-3; 9 bases agree with TRBD2. The CDR3 runs 14 residues. V lost 6 bases and J lost 6; bases outside the gene matches: 7. Germline V gene sequence: CDR1 SGHTA, CDR2 FQGNSA. The CDR3 coding sequence is TGTGCCAGCAGGGGAGGCGGGGGGGGGGATACGCAGTATTTT. This codes for CASRGGGGGDTQYF.

The chain links TRBV3-1 to TRBJ1-3; D is unresolved. Trimming left V 2 bases short and J 3 bases short, with 17 bases between. This CDR3 is built from 17 residues. CDR1 is LGHDT and CDR2 is YNNKEL in the germline V gene (reference sequence). CDR3 nucleotides: TGTGCCAGCAGCCAAAAAATGGGGATCGAAGTTGGAAACACCATATATTTT. Translation gives CASSQKMGIEVGNTIYF.

The CDR3 DNA is TGTGCCAGCAGTGAGGTGGCAGGGGTGAACACTGAAGCTTTCTTT. Its protein product is CASSEVAGVNTEAFF. The V gene is TRBV6-1, the J gene TRBJ1-1, with TRBD1 as a possible D gene (6 bases). The V end lost 3 bases, the J end lost 0 bases, and 11 bases lay between the germline ends. Looked up from germline, CDR1 is MNHNS and CDR2 is SASEGT. CDR3 length: 15 residues.

A note on this clonotype: A read error is possible here, since a much larger clone lies one base away. Here the CDR3 omits its conserved ending phenylalanine or tryptophan, so a read error is the likely source. The gene calls are TRBV3-1 and TRBJ1-2, with 8 bases identical to TRBD1. The CDR3 runs to 15 residues. In germline, CDR1 is LGHDT, CDR2 YNNKEL (reference sequence). Trimming took 2 bases from V and 4 from J; bases not matched to a gene: 6. The CDR3 spells CASSQPKTGGYGYTL. In DNA form, the CDR3 reads TGTGCCAGCAGCCAACCTAAAACAGGGGGCTATGGCTACACCCTC.

This clonotype was counted between two and nine times. The V and J genes are TRBV7-3 and TRBJ2-5, with 12 nucleotides matching TRBD2. Germline trimming cut 4 bases from V and 5 bases from J; bases unmatched to any gene: 11. Germline CDR1 reads SGHTA; CDR2 reads FQGTGA. This CDR3 region has 17 residues. This chain's CDR3 is CASSSGTSGSPGETQYF. The CDR3 DNA follows: TGTGCCAGCAGCTCCGGGACTAGCGGGTCCCCGGGGGAGACCCAGTACTTC.

V usage is TRBV19 and J usage is TRBJ1-2; tentative D call: TRBD1 (5 bases). Trimming pared 6 bases from V and 4 bases from J, leaving 15 bases between. This CDR3 has 14 amino acids. The germline V gene has CDR1 LNHDA and CDR2 SQIVND (reference sequence). This CDR3 is CASSIPGTGYGYTF. In DNA, the CDR3 is TGTGCCAGTAGCATACCGGGAACAGGCTATGGCTACACCTTC.

V gene TRBV29-1 combines with J gene TRBJ2-7, with D maybe TRBD1 (6 bases). The CDR3 runs 14 residues. V lost 5 bases and J 5 bases, leaving 19 bases between the germline ends. Germline assignment: CDR1 SQVTM and CDR2 ANQGSEA. This CDR3 is CSVPLRSGVDEQYF. CDR3 sequence (DNA): TGCAGCGTTCCTCTCCGCTCAGGGGTGGACGAGCAGTACTTC.